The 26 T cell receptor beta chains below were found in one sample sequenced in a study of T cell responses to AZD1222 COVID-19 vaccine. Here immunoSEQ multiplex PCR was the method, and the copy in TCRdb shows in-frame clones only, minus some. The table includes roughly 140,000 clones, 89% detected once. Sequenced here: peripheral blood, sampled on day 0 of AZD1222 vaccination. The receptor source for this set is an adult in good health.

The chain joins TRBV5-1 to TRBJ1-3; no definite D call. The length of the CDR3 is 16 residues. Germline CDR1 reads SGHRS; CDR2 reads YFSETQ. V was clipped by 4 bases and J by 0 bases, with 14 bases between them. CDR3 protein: CASSPGLLNSGNTIYF. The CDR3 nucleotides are TGCGCCAGCAGCCCCGGTTTATTAAACTCTGGAAACACCATATATTTT.

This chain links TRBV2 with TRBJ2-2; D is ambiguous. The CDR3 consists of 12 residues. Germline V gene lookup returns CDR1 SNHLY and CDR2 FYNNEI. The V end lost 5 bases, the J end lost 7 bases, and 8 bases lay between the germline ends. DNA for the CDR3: TGTGCCAGCAGTCGTGCTGTCGGGGAGCTGTTTTTT. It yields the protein CASSRAVGELFF.

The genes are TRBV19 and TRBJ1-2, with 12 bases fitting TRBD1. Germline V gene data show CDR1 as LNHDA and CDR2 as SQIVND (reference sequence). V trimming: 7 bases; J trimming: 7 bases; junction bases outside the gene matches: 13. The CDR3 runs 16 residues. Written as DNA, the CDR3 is TGTGCCAGTAAAAAACCCGGGACAGGGGGCCCGTCTGGCTACACCTTC. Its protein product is CASKKPGTGGPSGYTF.

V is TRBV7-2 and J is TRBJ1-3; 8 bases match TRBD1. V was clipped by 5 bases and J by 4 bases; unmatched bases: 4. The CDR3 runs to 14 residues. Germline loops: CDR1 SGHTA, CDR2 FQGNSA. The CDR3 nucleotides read TGTGCCAGCAGCCTGACAGGGGCAGGAAACACCATATATTTT. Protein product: CASSLTGAGNTIYF.

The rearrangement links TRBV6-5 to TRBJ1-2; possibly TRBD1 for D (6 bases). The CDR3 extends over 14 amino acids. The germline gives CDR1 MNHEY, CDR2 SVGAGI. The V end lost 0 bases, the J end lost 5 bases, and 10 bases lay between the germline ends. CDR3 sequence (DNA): TGTGCCAGCAGTTACTCGGCAGGGGTATATGGCTACACCTTC. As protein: CASSYSAGVYGYTF.

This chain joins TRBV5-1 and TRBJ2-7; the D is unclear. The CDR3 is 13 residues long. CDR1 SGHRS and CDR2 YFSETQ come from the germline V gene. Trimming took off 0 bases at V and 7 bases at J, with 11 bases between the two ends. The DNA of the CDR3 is TGCGCCAGCAGCTTGGGTCTTAGGGAAGAGCAGTACTTC. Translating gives CASSLGLREEQYF. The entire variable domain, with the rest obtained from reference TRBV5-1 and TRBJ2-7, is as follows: KAGVTQTPRYLIKTRGQQVTLSCSPISGHRSVSWYQQTPGQGLQFLFEYFSETQRNKGNFPGRFSGRQFSNSRSEMNVSTLELGDSALYLCASSLGLREEQYFGPGTRLTVT.

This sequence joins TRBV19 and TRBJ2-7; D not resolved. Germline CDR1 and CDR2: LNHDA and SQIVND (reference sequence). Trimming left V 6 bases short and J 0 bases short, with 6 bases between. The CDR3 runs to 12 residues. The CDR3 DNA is TGTGCCAGTAGGGGCGGCTCCTACGAGCAGTACTTC. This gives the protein CASRGGSYEQYF.

DNA of the CDR3: TGTGCCAGCAGCTTGGGACTGGACTATGGCTACACCTTC. Translation gives CASSLGLDYGYTF. V gene TRBV5-5 combines with J gene TRBJ1-2, with D hard to call. Germline CDR1 SGHKS, CDR2 YYEKEE (reference sequence). V was pared by 0 bases and J by 3 bases, with 6 bases between. The CDR3 is 13 amino acids.

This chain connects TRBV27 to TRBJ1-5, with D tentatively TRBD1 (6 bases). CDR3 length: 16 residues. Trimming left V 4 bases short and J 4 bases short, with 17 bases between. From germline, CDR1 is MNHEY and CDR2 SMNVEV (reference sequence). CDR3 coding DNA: TGTGCCAGCAGTTCTGATCGGACAGCTCGAAATCAGCCCCAGCATTTT. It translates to CASSSDRTARNQPQHF.

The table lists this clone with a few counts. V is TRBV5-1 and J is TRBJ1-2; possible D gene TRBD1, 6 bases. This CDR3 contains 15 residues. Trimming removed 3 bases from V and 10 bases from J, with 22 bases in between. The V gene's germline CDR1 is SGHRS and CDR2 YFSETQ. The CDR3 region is CASSWDRQVVKVYTF. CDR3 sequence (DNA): TGCGCCAGCAGCTGGGATCGACAGGTTGTGAAGGTCTACACCTTC.

CDR3 coding DNA: TGTGCCAGTGGTAGCGGGAGAGGACCTAGTATGAGCACAGATACGCAGTATTTT. Translated, it gives CASGSGRGPSMSTDTQYF. The chain is built from TRBV19 and TRBJ2-3; 9 bases are a match to TRBD2. CDR1 is LNHDA and CDR2 is SQIVND in the germline V gene (reference sequence). The V and J ends lost 8 bases and 0 bases, in that order; junction bases with no gene match: 15. The CDR3 runs to 18 residues.

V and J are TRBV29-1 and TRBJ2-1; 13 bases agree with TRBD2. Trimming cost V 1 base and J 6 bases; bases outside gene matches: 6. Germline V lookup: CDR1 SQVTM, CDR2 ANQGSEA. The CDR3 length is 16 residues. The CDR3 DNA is TGCAGCGTTGAAGTTCCGACTAGCGGGAGGATCAATGAGCAGTTCTTC. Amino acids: CSVEVPTSGRINEQFF.

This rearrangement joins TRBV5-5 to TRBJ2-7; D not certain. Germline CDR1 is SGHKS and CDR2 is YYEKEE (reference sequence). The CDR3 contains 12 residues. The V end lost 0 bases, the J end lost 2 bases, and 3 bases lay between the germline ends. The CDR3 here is CASSLVAYEQYF. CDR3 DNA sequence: TGTGCCAGCAGCTTGGTAGCCTACGAGCAGTACTTC.

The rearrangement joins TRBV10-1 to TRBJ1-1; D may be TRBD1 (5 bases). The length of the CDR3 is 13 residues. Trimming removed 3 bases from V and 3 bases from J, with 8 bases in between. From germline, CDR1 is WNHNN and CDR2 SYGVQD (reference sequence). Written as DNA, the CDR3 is TGCGCCAGCAGTGAACGGGGGGACACTGAAGCTTTCTTT. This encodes CASSERGDTEAFF.

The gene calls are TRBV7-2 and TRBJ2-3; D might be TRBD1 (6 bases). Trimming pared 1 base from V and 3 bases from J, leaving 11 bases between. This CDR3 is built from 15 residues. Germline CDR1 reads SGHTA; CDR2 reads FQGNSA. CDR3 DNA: TGTGCCAGCAGCTTAGGAGGCAGGGGTACAGATACGCAGTATTTT. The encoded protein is CASSLGGRGTDTQYF. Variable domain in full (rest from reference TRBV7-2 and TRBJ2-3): GAGVSQSPSNKVTEKGKDVELRCDPISGHTALYWYRQSLGQGLEFLIYFQGNSAPDKSGLPSDRFSAERTGGSVSTLTIQRTQQEDSAVYLCASSLGGRGTDTQYFGPGTRLTVL.

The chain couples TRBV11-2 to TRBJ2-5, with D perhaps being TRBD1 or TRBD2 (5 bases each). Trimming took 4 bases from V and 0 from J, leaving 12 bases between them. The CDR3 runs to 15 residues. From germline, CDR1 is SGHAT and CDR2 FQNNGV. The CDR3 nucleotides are TGTGCCAGCAGCTCCGGGACCGCGTACCAAGAGACCCAGTACTTC. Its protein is CASSSGTAYQETQYF.

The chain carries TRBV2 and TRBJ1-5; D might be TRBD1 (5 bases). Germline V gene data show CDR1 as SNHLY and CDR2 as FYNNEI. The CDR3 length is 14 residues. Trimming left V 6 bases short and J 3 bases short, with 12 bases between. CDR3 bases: TGTGCCAGCAGGAGGGACGGATTCAATCAGCCCCAGCATTTT. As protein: CASRRDGFNQPQHF.

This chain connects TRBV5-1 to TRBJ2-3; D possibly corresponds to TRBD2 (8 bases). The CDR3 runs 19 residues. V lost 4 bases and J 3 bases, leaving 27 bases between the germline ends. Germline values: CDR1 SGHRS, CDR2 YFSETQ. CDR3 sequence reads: CASSLRGPGRASRTDTQYF. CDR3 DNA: TGCGCCAGCAGCCTGAGGGGGCCCGGGAGGGCCAGTAGAACAGATACGCAGTATTTT.

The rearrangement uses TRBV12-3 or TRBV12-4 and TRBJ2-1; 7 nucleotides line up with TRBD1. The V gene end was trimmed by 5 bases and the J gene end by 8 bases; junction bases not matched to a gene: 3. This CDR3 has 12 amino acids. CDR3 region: CASSRDSDEQFF. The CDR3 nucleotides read TGTGCCAGCAGTCGGGACAGTGATGAGCAGTTCTTC.

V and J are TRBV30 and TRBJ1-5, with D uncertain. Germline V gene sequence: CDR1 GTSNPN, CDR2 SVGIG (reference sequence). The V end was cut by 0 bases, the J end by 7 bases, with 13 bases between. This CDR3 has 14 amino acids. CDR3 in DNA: TGTGCCTGGAGTGTAGGTCCCCCGGGCCAGCCCCAGCATTTT. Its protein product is CAWSVGPPGQPQHF.

CDR3 DNA: TGCGCCAGCAGTGTCGGGACAGGGGGTTACGAGCAGTACTTC. Its translation: CASSVGTGGYEQYF. The chain combines TRBV10-2 with TRBJ2-7, with 11 positions matching TRBD1. Looked up from germline, CDR1 is WSHSY and CDR2 is SAAADI. The CDR3 has 14 amino acids. J gave up 4 bases and V 4 bases, and 3 bases lay outside the gene matches.

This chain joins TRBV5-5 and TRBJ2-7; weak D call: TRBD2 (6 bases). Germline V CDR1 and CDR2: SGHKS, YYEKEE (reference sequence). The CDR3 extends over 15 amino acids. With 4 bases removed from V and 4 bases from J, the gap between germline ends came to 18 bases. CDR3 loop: CASSPGAGPLYEQYF. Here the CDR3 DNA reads TGTGCCAGCAGCCCGGGCGCGGGGCCCTTATACGAGCAGTACTTC. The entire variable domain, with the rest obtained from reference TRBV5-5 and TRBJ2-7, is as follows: DAGVTQSPTHLIKTRGQQVTLRCSPISGHKSVSWYQQVLGQGPQFIFQYYEKEERGRGNFPDRFSARQFPNYSSELNVNALLLGDSALYLCASSPGAGPLYEQYFGPGTRLTVT.

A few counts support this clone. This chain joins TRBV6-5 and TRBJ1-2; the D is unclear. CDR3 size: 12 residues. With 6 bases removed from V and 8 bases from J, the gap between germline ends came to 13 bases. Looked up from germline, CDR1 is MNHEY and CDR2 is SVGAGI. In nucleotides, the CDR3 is TGTGCCAGCAGCCGAAGAAGAGGAGGCTACACCTTC. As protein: CASSRRRGGYTF.

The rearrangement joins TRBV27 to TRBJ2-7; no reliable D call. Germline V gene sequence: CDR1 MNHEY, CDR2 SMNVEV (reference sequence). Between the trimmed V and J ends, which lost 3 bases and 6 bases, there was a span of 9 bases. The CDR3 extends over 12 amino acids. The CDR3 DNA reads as TGTGCCAGCAGTTTCTCGAATGGCGAGCAGTACTTC. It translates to CASSFSNGEQYF.

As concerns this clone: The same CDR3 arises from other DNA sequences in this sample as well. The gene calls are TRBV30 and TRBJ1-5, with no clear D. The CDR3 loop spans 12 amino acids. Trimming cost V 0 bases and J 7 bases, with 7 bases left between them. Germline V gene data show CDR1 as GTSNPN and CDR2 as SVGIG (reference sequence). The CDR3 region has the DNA TGTGCCTGGAGTGTACGAGGCCAGCCCCAGCATTTT. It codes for CAWSVRGQPQHF.

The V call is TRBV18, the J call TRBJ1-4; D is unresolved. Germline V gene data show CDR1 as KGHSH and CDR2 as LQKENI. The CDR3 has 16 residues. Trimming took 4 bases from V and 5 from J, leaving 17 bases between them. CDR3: CASSLLESGLNEKLFF. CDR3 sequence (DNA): TGTGCCAGCTCACTACTCGAGTCGGGGTTAAATGAAAAACTGTTTTTT.